Following are 22 T cell receptor beta chains from one sample sequenced in a study of blood T cell repertoires in COVID-19. The table came from immunoSEQ multiplex PCR; TCRdb's copy has only in-frame clones and leaves some out. The sample consists of about 460,000 clones, roughly nine tenths of them appearing once. Material for sequencing was PBMCs or T cells enriched from blood (not recorded which). Receptors originate from a woman aged 55-70 years who had recovered from COVID-19.

This clone was seen only a few times. The V gene is TRBV4-1, the J gene TRBJ2-7; 9 positions match TRBD1. Per germline, CDR1 MGHRA and CDR2 YSYEKL. Germline trimming cut 4 bases from V and 3 bases from J; bases unmatched to any gene: 4. CDR3 length: 14 residues. The DNA for the CDR3 is TGCGCCAGCAGCCGCTGGACAGGGGACTACGAGCAGTACTTC. Its translation is CASSRWTGDYEQYF.

The chain employs TRBV7-2 and TRBJ2-7; 7 bases are a match to TRBD1. The length of the CDR3 is 15 residues. Germline-derived CDR1 and CDR2 are SGHTA and FQGNSA. Germline trimming cut 5 bases from V and 4 bases from J; bases unmatched to any gene: 11. CDR3 region: CASSIQTGSRYEQYF. CDR3 nucleotide sequence: TGTGCCAGCAGCATACAGACAGGGTCGAGGTACGAGCAGTACTTC.

A single count supports this clone. The genes are TRBV10-2 and TRBJ2-1; 16 bases match TRBD2. CDR1 and CDR2 (germline): WSHSY, SAAADI. The CDR3 has 17 amino acids. Losses at the gene ends were 6 bases for V and 1 base for J; bases not matched to a gene: 3. The CDR3 loop is CASRRGLAGGSYNEQFF. The CDR3 DNA sequence: TGCGCCAGCAGAAGGGGACTAGCGGGGGGGTCCTACAATGAGCAGTTCTTC.

The CDR3 reads CASSEVDNQPQHF. CDR3 in DNA: TGTGCCAGCAGTGAAGTAGACAATCAGCCCCAGCATTTT. This rearrangement joins TRBV6-1 to TRBJ1-5; D is uncertain. V was shortened by 1 base and J by 3 bases, with 4 bases between the two germline ends. The V gene's germline CDR1 is MNHNS and CDR2 SASEGT. The CDR3 spans 13 residues.

V gene TRBV5-5 combines with J gene TRBJ1-6; D possibly corresponds to TRBD1 (5 bases). Trimming removed 3 bases at V and 9 bases at J, with 13 bases between. Germline assignment: CDR1 SGHKS and CDR2 YYEKEE (reference sequence). The CDR3 contains 14 residues. This CDR3 is CASSSGQLGSPLHF. The CDR3 DNA reads as TGTGCCAGCAGCTCTGGACAACTCGGTTCACCCCTCCACTTT.

This chain joins TRBV7-8 and TRBJ1-1; 9 bases line up with TRBD1. The CDR3 has 15 residues. The ends lost 1 base at V and 11 bases at J; junction bases unmatched: 11. In germline, CDR1 is SGHVS, CDR2 FQNEAQ. The CDR3 DNA follows: TGTGCCAGCAGCTTAGAGGGAATACAGGGGGCTAGGGCTTTCTTT. This gives the protein CASSLEGIQGARAFF.

This chain connects TRBV5-1 to TRBJ2-3, with D possibly being TRBD2 (6 bases). V lost 5 bases, J lost 3 bases, and 13 bases lay in between. CDR3 length: 14 amino acids. Germline assignment: CDR1 SGHRS and CDR2 YFSETQ. Here the CDR3 DNA reads TGCGCCAGCAGGCCGGGACTGAGTACAGATACGCAGTATTTT. This encodes CASRPGLSTDTQYF.

The chain links TRBV18 to TRBJ2-2; 8 bases are a match to TRBD2. The CDR3 has 16 amino acids. From germline, CDR1 is KGHSH and CDR2 LQKENI. V gave up 1 base and J gave up 4 bases; unmatched junction bases: 5. Here the CDR3 DNA reads TGTGCCAGCTCACCACTAGCGGGACAAGGCACCGGGGAGCTGTTTTTT. It is translated as CASSPLAGQGTGELFF.

The chain couples TRBV9 to TRBJ2-7; 9 nucleotides agree with TRBD1. Germline V gene sequence: CDR1 SGDLS, CDR2 YYNGEE. Trimming removed 0 bases from V and 6 bases from J; junction bases left unmatched: 10. The length of the CDR3 is 16 residues. This CDR3 is CASSVEDRGEVGEQYV. In DNA, the CDR3 is TGTGCCAGCAGCGTAGAGGACAGGGGAGAAGTGGGCGAGCAGTACGTC.

The gene calls are TRBV5-1 and TRBJ2-2, with 12 bases lining up with TRBD2. CDR1 is SGHRS and CDR2 is YFSETQ in the germline V gene. The CDR3 consists of 17 residues. V trimming: 4 bases; J trimming: 5 bases; junction bases outside the gene matches: 9. CDR3 sequence reads: CASSRGTSGGTTGELFF. The CDR3 DNA sequence: TGCGCCAGCAGCCGGGGAACTAGCGGGGGGACAACCGGGGAGCTGTTTTTT.

The chain couples TRBV27 to TRBJ1-6, with TRBD1 as a possible D gene (6 bases). Germline values: CDR1 MNHEY, CDR2 SMNVEV (reference sequence). The V end lost 4 bases, the J end lost 2 bases, and 9 bases lay between the germline ends. This CDR3 is built from 15 residues. CDR3 region: CASSSDRPYNSPLHF. In nucleotides, the CDR3 is TGTGCCAGCAGTTCCGACAGGCCCTATAATTCACCCCTCCACTTT.

V usage is TRBV6-5 and J usage is TRBJ2-2, with D possibly being TRBD1 (6 bases). The length of the CDR3 is 11 residues. Germline assignment: CDR1 MNHEY and CDR2 SVGAGI. V lost 10 bases, J lost 7 bases, and 10 bases lay in between. The CDR3 coding sequence is TGTGCCACTGGGACACGCGGGGAGCTGTTTTTT. As protein: CATGTRGELFF.

This clone was observed a few times. The gene calls are TRBV4-1 and TRBJ1-1, with D perhaps matching TRBD1 (5 bases). The V end was cut by 2 bases, the J end by 1 base, with 11 bases between. CDR1 is MGHRA, CDR2 YSYEKL, per germline. This CDR3 is 15 amino acids long. In DNA, the CDR3 is TGCGCCAGCAGCCAAACCGGACACCAGAACACTGAAGCTTTCTTT. Its protein product is CASSQTGHQNTEAFF.

The chain carries TRBV6-5 and TRBJ2-3; 11 nucleotides align to TRBD2. The CDR3 contains 13 residues. Germline lookup yields CDR1 MNHEY and CDR2 SVGAGI. V was pared by 9 bases and J by 7 bases, with 6 bases of the junction left unmatched. The CDR3, as DNA: TGTGCCAGTTTAGCGGGGGGGTCGAATACGCAGTATTTT. Translated, it gives CASLAGGSNTQYF.

The V and J genes are TRBV5-1 and TRBJ1-1; the D gene is possibly TRBD1 (5 bases). Between the trimmed V and J ends, which lost 2 bases and 1 base, there was a span of 21 bases. The germline gives CDR1 SGHRS, CDR2 YFSETQ. This CDR3 contains 18 residues. The CDR3 sequence: CASSFKFESGGTNTEAFF. The DNA of the CDR3 is TGCGCCAGCAGCTTTAAATTTGAGAGCGGAGGGACGAACACTGAAGCTTTCTTT.

This sequence joins TRBV4-1 and TRBJ2-6; TRBD2 matches at 10 bases. Per the germline V gene, CDR1 is MGHRA and CDR2 is YSYEKL. The CDR3 covers 18 residues. J lost 3 bases, V lost 0 bases, and 5 bases had no gene match. CDR3 sequence: CASSQDERGGVGANVLTF. CDR3 in DNA: TGCGCCAGCAGCCAAGATGAGCGGGGGGGCGTTGGGGCCAACGTCCTGACTTTC.

V usage is TRBV6-5 and J usage is TRBJ1-1, with 8 bases lining up with TRBD1. The CDR3 is 14 residues long. Germline CDR1 reads MNHEY; CDR2 reads SVGAGI. With 3 bases clipped from V and 3 bases from J, the junction kept 3 bases outside the gene matches. CDR3 DNA: TGTGCCAGCAGTTATGGGACAGGAGACACTGAAGCTTTCTTT. Protein: CASSYGTGDTEAFF.

The J gene is TRBJ2-3, the V gene TRBV7-8, with D unclear. The CDR3 is 12 residues long. Trimming pared 5 bases from V and 2 bases from J, leaving 5 bases between. Germline V lookup: CDR1 SGHVS, CDR2 FQNEAQ. The CDR3 here is CASSPFTDTQYF. The CDR3 nucleotides are TGTGCCAGCAGCCCCTTCACAGATACGCAGTATTTT.

The chain recombines TRBV2 with TRBJ1-6, with D unresolved. V lost 6 bases to trimming and J lost 0 bases, with 6 bases between them. Per the germline V gene, CDR1 is SNHLY and CDR2 is FYNNEI. The CDR3 is made up of 14 amino acids. The CDR3 sequence is CASREISYNSPLHF. For the CDR3, the DNA is TGTGCCAGCAGAGAGATCTCCTATAATTCACCCCTCCACTTT.

The V and J genes are TRBV11-3 and TRBJ2-5; 8 nucleotides align to TRBD2. The CDR3 has 14 residues. CDR1 SGHNT and CDR2 YENEEA come from the germline V gene. Trimming at V came to 5 bases and at J to 5 bases, leaving 7 bases not matched to a gene. CDR3 sequence (DNA): TGTGCCAGCAGCCGGGGGGGACCCTGGGAGACCCAGTACTTC. Its protein product is CASSRGGPWETQYF.

The gene calls are TRBV27 and TRBJ1-2; tentatively, D is TRBD1 (6 bases). V shed 0 bases and J shed 2 bases, with 13 bases lying between them. Germline CDR1 and CDR2: MNHEY and SMNVEV (reference sequence). The CDR3 has 16 amino acids. CDR3 amino acids: CASSLSPGHGNYGYTF. CDR3 bases: TGTGCCAGCAGTTTATCACCGGGACACGGGAACTATGGCTACACCTTC.

The chain is built from TRBV19 and TRBJ1-5; 7 nucleotides align to TRBD1. V gave up 5 bases and J gave up 3 bases; unmatched junction bases: 7. CDR3 length: 15 amino acids. Per the germline V gene, CDR1 is LNHDA and CDR2 is SQIVND (reference sequence). CDR3 residues: CASSGDSSFNQPQHF. CDR3 bases: TGTGCCAGTAGTGGGGACAGTAGTTTCAATCAGCCCCAGCATTTT.